This T cell receptor (beta chain) was recovered during a study of T-cell memory formation after mild COVID-19. This clonotype was detected only a few times. The antigen is unknown. One entry per CDR3 protein results from TCRdb running MiXCR on the 5' RACE reads. The table lists 90,000 to 120,000 distinct CDR3 sequences, under 15% of them singletons, with less than 45% in the top ten. V was clipped by 1 base and J by 7 bases, with 10 bases between them. This CDR3 contains 13 residues. Germline CDR1 MGHRA, CDR2 YSYEKL. Regarding the study as a whole: Contracting clones from day 15 to 85 showed balanced CD4/CD8; later expanders favored CD4+. Researchers report contracting CD4+ clones mostly in CM and EM, with CD8+ clones in EMRA. Nothing confirmed that second-wave clones peaking on day 37 were specific for SARS-CoV-2.

This TCR came from a man between 18 and 29 years old who had mild COVID-19 (a few samples of this study predate the infection). Cell type and time point are not known. Sequenced sample: PBMCs or a T cell subset sorted from them (not recorded which). The chain employs TRBV4-1 and TRBJ1-1, with D possibly being TRBD1 (6 bases). The CDR3 coding sequence is TGCGCCAGCAGCCAAGGTGGGGGCCTTGAAGCTTTCTTT. This gives the protein CASSQGGGLEAFF.